This TCR beta chain was sequenced for a study of graft-versus-host responses after intestinal transplantation. V was trimmed by 4 bases and J by 6 bases, leaving 7 bases between them. The germline CDR1 and CDR2 sequences are MNHNY and SVGAGI (reference sequence). The CDR3 contains 12 residues. TCRdb's copy holds only in-frame clones and misses some; the assay was immunoSEQ multiplex PCR. The sample contains fewer than 100,000 clones, about 82% of which appear only once. This sample comprised PBMCs, obtained 255 days after intestinal transplant. The chain joins TRBV6-6 to TRBJ1-5; no definite D call. The clonotype originates from a human patient who received an intestinal transplant, so some T cells may come from the graft donor. The CDR3 bases are TGTGCCAGCAGTTCGGGGTCTCAGCCCCAGCATTTT. Amino acid sequence: CASSSGSQPQHF.